Included here is one T cell receptor (beta chain) sequence, with context. The data stem from a study of early T cells in non-severe SARS-CoV-2 infection. This CDR3 spans 12 amino acids. V lost 5 bases to trimming and J lost 6 bases, with 11 bases between them. Germline CDR1 SGHTA, CDR2 FQGTGA. TCRdb fed the 5' RACE reads into MiXCR, producing one record per CDR3 protein. The sample holds some 40,000 distinct CDR3 sequences, roughly 5% seen once. The TCR was taken from an adult who was a healthcare worker with PCR-confirmed SARS-CoV-2 infection or an uninfected control (not recorded which). The V call is TRBV7-3, the J call TRBJ2-7; the D gene is possibly TRBD1 (6 bases). Sequencing was performed on whole blood. CDR3 protein: CASSIGQSEQYF. The DNA of the CDR3 is TGTGCCAGCAGCATTGGACAGTCCGAGCAGTACTTC.